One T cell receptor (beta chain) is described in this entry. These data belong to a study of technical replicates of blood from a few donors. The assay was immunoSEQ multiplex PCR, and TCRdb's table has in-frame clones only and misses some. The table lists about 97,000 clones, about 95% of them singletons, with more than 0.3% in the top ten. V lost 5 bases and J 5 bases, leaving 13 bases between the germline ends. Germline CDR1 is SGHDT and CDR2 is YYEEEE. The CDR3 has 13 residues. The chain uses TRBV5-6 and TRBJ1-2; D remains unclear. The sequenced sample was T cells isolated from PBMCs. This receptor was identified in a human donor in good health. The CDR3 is CASSPDMDYGYTF. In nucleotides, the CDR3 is TGTGCCAGCAGTCCCGACATGGATTATGGCTACACCTTC. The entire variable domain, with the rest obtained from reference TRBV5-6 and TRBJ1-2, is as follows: DAGVTQSPTHLIKTRGQQVTLRCSPKSGHDTVSWYQQALGQGPQFIFQYYEEEERQRGNFPDRFSGHQFPNYSSELNVNALLLGDSALYLCASSPDMDYGYTFGSGTRLTVV.